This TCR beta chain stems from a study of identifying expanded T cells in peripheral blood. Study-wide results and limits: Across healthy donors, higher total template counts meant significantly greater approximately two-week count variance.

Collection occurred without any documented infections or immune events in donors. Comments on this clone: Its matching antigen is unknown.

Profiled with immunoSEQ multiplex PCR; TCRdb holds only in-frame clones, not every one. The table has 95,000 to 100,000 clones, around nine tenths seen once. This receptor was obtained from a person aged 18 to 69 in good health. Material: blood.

Here the CDR3 reads CASSYSLRDYTF. The CDR3 DNA follows: TGTGCCAGCAGTTACTCCCTCCGAGACTACACCTTC. V is TRBV6-5 and J is TRBJ1-2; D not certain. The CDR3 has 12 amino acids. Per germline, CDR1 MNHEY and CDR2 SVGAGI. V was shortened by 0 bases and J by 10 bases, with 9 bases between the two germline ends.